These 13 T cell receptor beta chains originate from one sample sequenced in a study of cytomegalovirus exposure and HLA in healthy donors. In the PCR, 60 Vbeta and 13 Jbeta primers were used. Method: immunoSEQ multiplex PCR; TCRdb's copy keeps in-frame clones and lacks some. The sample carries nearly 300,000 clones, roughly 90% recorded once. Sequences were obtained from PBMCs. These receptors all stem from a man aged 40-49 years in good health and CMV-seropositive.

V and J are TRBV7-2 and TRBJ2-7, with 13 bases aligning to TRBD2. The CDR3 length is 15 residues. From germline, CDR1 is SGHTA and CDR2 FQGNSA. V was pared by 6 bases and J by 3 bases, with 5 bases of the junction left unmatched. The CDR3 region is CASSPGTSGIYEQYF. CDR3 DNA sequence: TGTGCCAGCAGTCCCGGGACTAGCGGGATCTACGAGCAGTACTTC.

In this sample, this clone turned up once. This chain connects TRBV15 to TRBJ1-4, with D hard to call. CDR3 length: 13 residues. Per germline, CDR1 LNHNV and CDR2 YYDKDF (reference sequence). Trimming removed 1 base from V and 5 bases from J, with 5 bases in between. In nucleotides, the CDR3 is TGTGCCACCAGCAGAGTAGTGAATGAAAAACTGTTTTTT. As protein: CATSRVVNEKLFF.

The V gene is TRBV2, the J gene TRBJ1-1; TRBD1 matches at 7 bases. Per the germline V gene, CDR1 is SNHLY and CDR2 is FYNNEI. This CDR3 spans 12 amino acids. J was trimmed by 7 bases and V by 5 bases; bases with no gene match: 4. In DNA, the CDR3 is TGTGCCAGCAGTAACCGGGACAGTGAAGCTTTCTTT. Protein: CASSNRDSEAFF.

The chain uses TRBV7-3 and TRBJ2-7; weak D call: TRBD2 (6 bases). V shed 0 bases and J shed 6 bases, with 6 bases lying between them. The CDR3 spans 12 residues. Germline-derived CDR1 and CDR2 are SGHTA and FQGTGA. DNA for the CDR3: TGTGCCAGCAGCTTAACCGGGGGCGAGCAGTACTTC. It translates to CASSLTGGEQYF. Filled out from reference TRBV7-3 and TRBJ2-7, the complete variable domain reads GAGVSQTPSNKVTEKGKYVELRCDPISGHTALYWYRQSLGQGPEFLIYFQGTGAADDSGLPNDRFFAVRPEGSVSTLKIQRTERGDSAVYLCASSLTGGEQYFGPGTRLTVT.

The table lists this clone with a count of one. The chain joins TRBV28 to TRBJ1-5; TRBD1 might be the D (5 bases). CDR1 MDHEN and CDR2 SYDVKM come from the germline V gene. This CDR3 has 15 amino acids. V was cut by 6 bases and J by 6 bases, with 18 bases left in between. The CDR3 nucleotides are TGTGCCAGCAGCGCAAGGACACCTCCGTCTCAGCCCCAGCATTTT. Its protein product is CASSARTPPSQPQHF.

The chain recombines TRBV28 with TRBJ2-5; D is undetermined. V lost 6 bases to trimming and J lost 5 bases, with 13 bases between them. Per the germline V gene, CDR1 is MDHEN and CDR2 is SYDVKM. This CDR3 contains 13 residues. The CDR3 spells CASSSTRWETQYF. The DNA of the CDR3 is TGTGCCAGCAGCTCGACTCGGTGGGAGACCCAGTACTTC.

The V and J genes are TRBV6-4 and TRBJ1-5; 7 nucleotides align to TRBD1. This CDR3 has 15 amino acids. Germline V gene sequence: CDR1 MRHNA, CDR2 SNTAGT. Germline trimming cut 0 bases from V and 2 bases from J; bases unmatched to any gene: 1. CDR3 residues: CASSDSGQGNQPQHF. The CDR3 bases are TGTGCCAGCAGTGACTCCGGACAGGGCAATCAGCCCCAGCATTTT.

This rearrangement joins TRBV5-1 to TRBJ2-7, with TRBD1 identical over 7 bases. Trimming removed 2 bases from V and 3 bases from J; junction bases left unmatched: 2. There are 13 residues in the CDR3. Germline V gene sequence: CDR1 SGHRS, CDR2 YFSETQ. The CDR3 spells CASSLQGFYEQYF. The CDR3 DNA reads TGCGCCAGCAGCTTACAGGGGTTCTACGAGCAGTACTTC. Based on the CDR3 plus reference TRBV5-1 and TRBJ2-7, the full variable domain is KAGVTQTPRYLIKTRGQQVTLSCSPISGHRSVSWYQQTPGQGLQFLFEYFSETQRNKGNFPGRFSGRQFSNSRSEMNVSTLELGDSALYLCASSLQGFYEQYFGPGTRLTVT.

In its sample, this clone was seen a few times. The V and J genes are TRBV19 and TRBJ1-2; weak D call: TRBD1 (5 bases). There are 13 residues in the CDR3. The ends were cut back, 7 bases at V and 7 bases at J, with 16 bases in the middle. Germline CDR1 is LNHDA and CDR2 is SQIVND (reference sequence). CDR3 nucleotides: TGTGCCAGTACCACCTGGGGGGGTGGTGGCTACACCTTC. This encodes CASTTWGGGGYTF.

This rearrangement joins TRBV7-2 to TRBJ2-2; no clear D. Looked up from germline, CDR1 is SGHTA and CDR2 is FQGNSA. This CDR3 comprises 15 residues. The germline V and J ends were trimmed by 0 bases and 0 bases, with 5 bases remaining between them. CDR3 DNA sequence: TGTGCCAGCAGCTTAGCCACTACGAACACCGGGGAGCTGTTTTTT. Translating gives CASSLATTNTGELFF.

Only a few counts were recorded for this clone. The chain couples TRBV4-1 to TRBJ1-1; 7 positions match TRBD1. This CDR3 is built from 15 residues. Looked up from germline, CDR1 is MGHRA and CDR2 is YSYEKL. J lost 7 bases, V lost 0 bases, and 8 bases had no gene match. DNA of the CDR3: TGCGCCAGCAGCCAAGATCAGGGACAGAGCAGTGAAGCTTTCTTT. It yields the protein CASSQDQGQSSEAFF.

This chain links TRBV14 with TRBJ2-7; 7 positions match TRBD1. The CDR3 spans 13 residues. In germline, CDR1 is SGHDN, CDR2 FVKESK. V lost 3 bases to trimming and J lost 2 bases; unmatched junction nucleotides: 1. The CDR3 DNA reads TGTGCCAGCAGCCAGGGGACAGCCTACGAGCAGTACTTC. Its protein is CASSQGTAYEQYF.

The chain joins TRBV5-1 to TRBJ2-7; possibly TRBD1 for D (7 bases). V was trimmed by 0 bases and J by 3 bases, leaving 16 bases between them. Per the germline V gene, CDR1 is SGHRS and CDR2 is YFSETQ. The CDR3 totals 16 residues. The CDR3 loop is CASSLAGGTLNYEQYF. The CDR3 DNA reads as TGCGCCAGCAGCTTGGCAGGGGGGACACTGAACTACGAGCAGTACTTC.